One sample yielded the 6 T cell receptor beta chains listed below, sequenced in a study of T-cell reconstitution after alpha-beta-depleted transplantation in children. Researchers prepared the TCRbeta library using unique molecular identifiers, the study reports. Each CDR3 protein is one row after TCRdb ran MiXCR on the PCR reads. The data show 400,000 to 500,000 distinct CDR3 sequences, with 9.5% to 13% seen just once and roughly 5% held by the top ten. Here the sequenced sample was PBMCs from the stem cell graft donor, taken from the stem cell graft. The receptors come from a human donor who donated a stem cell graft to a child with acute myeloid leukemia.

This clonotype was detected many times. This chain links TRBV7-9 with TRBJ2-7, with D uncertain. The germline V gene has CDR1 SEHNR and CDR2 FQNEAQ (reference sequence). The CDR3 totals 11 residues. V was shortened by 0 bases and J by 6 bases, with 3 bases between the two germline ends. CDR3 bases: TGTGCCAGCAGCTTAGCTGGCGAGCAGTACTTC. This translates into CASSLAGEQYF.

This clonotype was seen more than once but under ten times. The gene calls are TRBV5-1 and TRBJ1-2; D is undetermined. In germline, CDR1 is SGHRS, CDR2 YFSETQ. Trimming removed 1 base from V and 4 bases from J, with 14 bases in between. The CDR3 has 15 residues. CDR3: CASSLLDGGSYGYTF. The CDR3 DNA is TGCGCCAGCAGCTTGCTCGACGGAGGATCCTATGGCTACACCTTC.

V usage is TRBV9 and J usage is TRBJ1-5; D is possibly TRBD1 (5 bases). The CDR3 consists of 14 residues. Between the trimmed V and J ends, which lost 3 bases and 4 bases, there was a span of 11 bases. The germline gives CDR1 SGDLS, CDR2 YYNGEE. The CDR3 spells CASSAGGENQPQHF. The CDR3 DNA follows: TGTGCCAGCAGCGCGGGGGGGGAAAATCAGCCCCAGCATTTT.

This clonotype was counted a few times. The chain is built from TRBV5-1 and TRBJ1-6; D remains unclear. In germline, CDR1 is SGHRS, CDR2 YFSETQ. The CDR3 length is 15 residues. Trimming shortened V by 0 bases and J by 7 bases, and 11 bases separated the two germline ends. In DNA form, the CDR3 reads TGCGCCAGCAGCTTGGAGGGCCTTCCCAATTCACCCCTCCACTTT. This translates into CASSLEGLPNSPLHF.

The gene calls are TRBV7-2 and TRBJ2-7; TRBD2 might be the D (5 bases). The CDR3 length is 13 residues. With 5 bases removed from V and 2 bases from J, the gap between germline ends came to 10 bases. The germline CDR1 and CDR2 sequences are SGHTA and FQGNSA. This chain's CDR3 is CASSPRRTYEQYF. The CDR3 DNA reads TGTGCCAGCAGCCCCAGGAGGACCTACGAGCAGTACTTC.

The chain combines TRBV12-5 with TRBJ2-3; D ambiguous. The CDR3 is 18 residues long. Germline-derived CDR1 and CDR2 are LGHNT and FRNRAP. Trimming removed 0 bases at V and 0 bases at J, with 16 bases between. CDR3 region: CASGLVLGTEPSTDTQYF. The CDR3 nucleotides read TGTGCTAGTGGTTTGGTACTTGGTACCGAACCTAGCACAGATACGCAGTATTTT. The full variable domain, with the rest looked up from reference TRBV12-5 and TRBJ2-3, is DARVTQTPRHKVTEMGQEVTMRCQPILGHNTVFWYRQTMMQGLELLAYFRNRAPLDDSGMPKDRFSAEMPDATLATLKIQPSEPRDSAVYFCASGLVLGTEPSTDTQYFGPGTRLTVL.